This TCR beta chain was captured by sequencing in a study of blood T cells in healthy people across ages. Only one count was recorded for this clonotype. This CDR3 contains 13 residues. Germline loops: CDR1 DFQATT, CDR2 SNEGSKA (reference sequence). Sample-barcoded 5' priming and a J-beta primer mix drove a second PCR of about 6 to 12 cycles. TCRdb processed the 5' RACE reads anew with MiXCR; each CDR3 protein has one entry. The sample has 600,000 to 650,000 distinct CDR3 sequences, roughly three fifths seen once. Sequenced sample: blood. The chain is built from TRBV20-1 and TRBJ2-1; 8 bases fit TRBD2. The end of the DNA aligns better with TRBJ2-7, so the J call may be wrong. The clonotype comes from a man between 60 and 75 years old in good health. The CDR3 nucleotides read TGCAGTGCGCAAGCGGGGGACGGTCGCGAGCAGTACTTC. The encoded protein is CSAQAGDGREQYF.